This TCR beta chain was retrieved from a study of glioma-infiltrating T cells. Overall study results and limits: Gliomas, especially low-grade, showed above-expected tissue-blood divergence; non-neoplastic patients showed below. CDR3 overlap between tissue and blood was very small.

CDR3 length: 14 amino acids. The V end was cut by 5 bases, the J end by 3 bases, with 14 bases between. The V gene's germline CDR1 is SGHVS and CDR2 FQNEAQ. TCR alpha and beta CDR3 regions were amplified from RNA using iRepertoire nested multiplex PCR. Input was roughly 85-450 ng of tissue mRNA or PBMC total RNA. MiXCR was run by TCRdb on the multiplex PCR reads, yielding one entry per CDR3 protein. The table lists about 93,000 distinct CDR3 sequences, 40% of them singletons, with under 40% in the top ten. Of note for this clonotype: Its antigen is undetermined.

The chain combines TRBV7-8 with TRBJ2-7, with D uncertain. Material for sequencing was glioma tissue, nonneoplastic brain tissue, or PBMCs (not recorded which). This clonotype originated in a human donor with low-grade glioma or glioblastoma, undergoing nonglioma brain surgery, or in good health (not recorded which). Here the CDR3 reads CASSPESVIYEQYF. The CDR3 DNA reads TGTGCCAGCAGCCCAGAGAGTGTAATCTACGAGCAGTACTTC.